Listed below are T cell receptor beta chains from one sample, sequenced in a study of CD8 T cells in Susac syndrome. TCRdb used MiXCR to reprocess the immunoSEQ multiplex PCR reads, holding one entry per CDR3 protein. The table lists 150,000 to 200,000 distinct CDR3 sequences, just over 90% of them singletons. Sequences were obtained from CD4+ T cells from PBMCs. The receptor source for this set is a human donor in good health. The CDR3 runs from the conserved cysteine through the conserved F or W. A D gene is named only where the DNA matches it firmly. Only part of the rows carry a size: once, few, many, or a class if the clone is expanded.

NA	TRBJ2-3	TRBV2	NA	TGTGCCAGCAGTGAAACAGGGTGGACAGATACGCAGTATTTT	CASSETGWTDTQYF
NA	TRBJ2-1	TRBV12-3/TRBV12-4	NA	TGTGCCAGCAGTCCCGGGACCTCCTACAATGAGCAGTTCTTC	CASSPGTSYNEQFF
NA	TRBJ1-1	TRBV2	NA	TGTGCCAGCAGCTACACTGAAGCTTTCTTT	CASSYTEAFF
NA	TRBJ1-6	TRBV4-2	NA	TGTGCCAGCAGCCAACAGGGGTCACCCCTCCACTTT	CASSQQGSPLHF
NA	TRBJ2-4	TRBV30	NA	TGTGCCTGGTCCCTTTTAGGGGGAACTCAGTACTTC	CAWSLLGGTQYF
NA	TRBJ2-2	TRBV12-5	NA	TGTGCTAGTGGTTTGGGGCTAGCGCCTAACACCGGGGAGCTGTTTTTT	CASGLGLAPNTGELFF
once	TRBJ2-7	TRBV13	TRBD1	TGTGCCAGCAGCTTAGGCGGGACAGGGTTGTACGAGCAGTACTTC	CASSLGGTGLYEQYF
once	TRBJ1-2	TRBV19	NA	TGTGCCAGTACCCCGGAACAGGGCCGCTCTAATGGCTACACCTTC	CASTPEQGRSNGYTF
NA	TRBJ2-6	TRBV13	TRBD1	TGTGCCAGCAGCGGGACCGGGACAGGGGATTTCTCTGGGGCCAACGTCCTGACTTTC	CASSGTGTGDFSGANVLTF
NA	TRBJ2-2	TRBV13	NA	TGTGCCAGCAGCCCAGGGGCAGGGAACACCGGAGAGCTGTTTTTT	CASSPGAGNTGELFF
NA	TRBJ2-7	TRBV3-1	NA	TGTGCCAGCAGCCCTAACGTACTCTCCTACGAGCAGTACTTC	CASSPNVLSYEQYF
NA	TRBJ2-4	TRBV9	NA	TGTGCCAGCAGCGTAGAAGGCGGGGGCGGAAACATTCAGTACTTC	CASSVEGGGGNIQYF
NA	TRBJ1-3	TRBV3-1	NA	TGTGCCAGCAGCCAGGGATATACCGGAAACACCATATATTTT	CASSQGYTGNTIYF
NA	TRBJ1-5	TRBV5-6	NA	TGTGCCAGCAGCTTTTCTATGGGGTCCCAGCATTTT	CASSFSMGSQHF
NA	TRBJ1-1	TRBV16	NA	TGTGCCAGCAGCCTCTTAAGCGGGGGCCCTGAAGCTTTCTTT	CASSLLSGGPEAFF
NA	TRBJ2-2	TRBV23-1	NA	TGCGCCAGCGGAACTCGACAGTCCCGGGAGCTGTTTTTT	CASGTRQSRELFF
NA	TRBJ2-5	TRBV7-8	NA	TGTGCCAGCAGCTTAGAACAGGAGGAGACCCAGTACTTC	CASSLEQEETQYF
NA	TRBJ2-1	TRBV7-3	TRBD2	TGTGCCAGCAGCCGCTCTAGCGGGGGCCGCAATGAGCAGTTCTTC	CASSRSSGGRNEQFF
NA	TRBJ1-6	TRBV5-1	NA	TGCGCCAGCAGCCCCAGAGACAATTCACCCCTCCACTTT	CASSPRDNSPLHF
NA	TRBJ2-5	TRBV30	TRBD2	TGTGCCTGGAGAGAGGGGAGGGGAGAGACCCAGTACTTC	CAWREGRGETQYF
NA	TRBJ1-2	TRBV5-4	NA	TGTGCCAGCAGCTTGGGGGCGGCAGCTTATGGCTACACCTTC	CASSLGAAAYGYTF
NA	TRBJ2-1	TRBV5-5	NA	TGTGCCAGCAGCTTCCTGCTCGACCTCATGACCTACAATGAGCAGTTCTTC	CASSFLLDLMTYNEQFF
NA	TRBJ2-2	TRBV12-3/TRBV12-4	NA	TGTGCCAGCAGTTTTGGAGGGAATCCCGGGGAGCTGTTTTTT	CASSFGGNPGELFF
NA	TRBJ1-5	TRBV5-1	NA	TGCGCCAGCAGCTCCGACAAGGCCGATCAGCCCCAGCATTTT	CASSSDKADQPQHF
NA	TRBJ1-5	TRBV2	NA	TGTGCCAGCAGTGGACAGCGAGATCAGCCCCAGCATTTT	CASSGQRDQPQHF
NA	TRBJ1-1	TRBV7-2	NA	TGTGCCAGCAGCTTTGGACCAATTTTGAACACTGAAGCTTTCTTT	CASSFGPILNTEAFF
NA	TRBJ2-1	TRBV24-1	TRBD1	TGTGCCACCAGTGATTTAGAATCCATCATAGGACAGGGCGGAGATGGGCTCAACAATGAGCAGTTCTTC	CATSDLESIIGQGGDGLNNEQFF
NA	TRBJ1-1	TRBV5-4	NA	TGTGCCAGCAGCTTGGCACGGATTACGAACACTGAAGCTTTCTTT	CASSLARITNTEAFF
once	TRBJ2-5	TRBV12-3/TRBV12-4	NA	TGTGCCAGCAGTTTCGGAAAGGGGGAGACCCAGTACTTC	CASSFGKGETQYF
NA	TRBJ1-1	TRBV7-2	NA	TGTGCCAGCAGCTTAAGGGTACTCACTGAAGCTTTCTTT	CASSLRVLTEAFF
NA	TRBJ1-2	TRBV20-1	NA	TGCAGTGCTCGTCGACAGCTCTATGGCTACACCTTC	CSARRQLYGYTF
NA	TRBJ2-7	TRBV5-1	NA	TGCGCCAGCAGTCCCACCTCGGGCAGGGACTACGAGCAGTACTTC	CASSPTSGRDYEQYF
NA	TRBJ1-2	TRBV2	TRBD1	TGTGCCAGCCGCCTGACAGGGAAATATGGCTACACCTTC	CASRLTGKYGYTF
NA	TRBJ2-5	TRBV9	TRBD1	TGTGCCAGCAGCCCAATAGGGGGCCAGGGGGAGACCCAGTACTTC	CASSPIGGQGETQYF
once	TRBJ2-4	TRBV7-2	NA	TGTGCCAGCAGCCCTCGAGGGATAGACATTCAGTACTTC	CASSPRGIDIQYF
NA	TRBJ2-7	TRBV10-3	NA	TGTGCCATCAGAACCGGGACAACCTACGAGCAGTACTTC	CAIRTGTTYEQYF